The text below deals with one T cell receptor beta chain. The sample has other DNA sequences that encode this CDR3 too. The sample is drawn from a study of shared clonotypes between healthy human individuals. The overall study: Every donor yielded three CD4 naive, three CD4 memory, two CD8 naive and one CD8 memory plate.

Sorted subsets were amplified in replicate PCRs using approximately 200 ng DNA, around 30,000 T cell genomes. Some clones are missing from TCRdb's copy, which holds only in-frame ones; the method was immunoSEQ multiplex PCR. In the table there are about 980,000 clones, less than 85% of which are singletons. Each sample came from a Caucasian adult donor living in Nashville, Tennessee. What was sequenced was memory CD4+ T cells sorted from blood. As to subset: CD45RA-negative fraction. This clonotype originated in a young man in good health.

CDR3 loop: CASSRGQGAYEQYF. CDR3 in DNA: TGTGCCAGCAGTCGCGGACAGGGGGCCTACGAGCAGTACTTC. The J gene is TRBJ2-7, the V gene TRBV6-5; 10 bases are a match to TRBD1. The length of the CDR3 is 14 residues. After removal of 5 bases from V and 2 bases from J, the junction contained 3 bases not matched to a gene. CDR1 is MNHEY and CDR2 is SVGAGI in the germline V gene.